A selection of T cell receptor beta chains follows, all from one sample in a study of regulatory T cells in long-lasting Graves disease. Each CDR3 protein is one row after TCRdb ran MiXCR on the multiplex PCR reads. The sample lists 410,000 or so distinct CDR3 sequences; around 14% were seen once. This same sample was also part of a study on T cells in Graves' hyperthyroidism and ophthalmopathy.

Here the sequenced sample was peripheral blood mononuclear cells (PBMCs), taken at new diagnosis, from a patient treated with antithyroid drugs. These receptors were obtained from a woman aged 25 to 39 with Graves disease. CDR3s include the opening cysteine and the closing phenylalanine or tryptophan. A D gene is named only where the DNA matches it firmly. A row's size may be missing; if present it is once, few, many or a size class.

abundance: NA
v_gene: TRBV15
d_gene: NA
j_gene: TRBJ2-5
CDR3aa: CATSRDRAVQETQYF
CDR3nt: TGTGCCACCAGCAGAGATCGGGCGGTACAAGAGACCCAGTACTTC

abundance: many
v_gene: TRBV7-3
d_gene: TRBD2
j_gene: TRBJ2-3
CDR3aa: CASSPGQGGDTQYF
CDR3nt: TGTGCCAGCAGCCCCGGGCAGGGAGGGGATACGCAGTATTTT

abundance: many
v_gene: TRBV6-5
d_gene: TRBD1
j_gene: TRBJ2-7
CDR3aa: CASSYSGTGGHEQYF
CDR3nt: TGTGCCAGCAGTTACTCCGGGACAGGGGGCCACGAGCAGTACTTC

abundance: NA
v_gene: TRBV12-3/TRBV12-4
d_gene: NA
j_gene: TRBJ1-2
CDR3aa: CASASPGQLDYGYTF
CDR3nt: TGTGCCAGCGCGTCCCCCGGGCAGTTGGACTATGGCTACACCTTC

abundance: many
v_gene: TRBV20-1
d_gene: NA
j_gene: TRBJ2-3
CDR3aa: CSVSSRDTQYF
CDR3nt: TGCAGTGTTAGTTCCCGTGATACGCAGTATTTT

abundance: many
v_gene: TRBV11-2
d_gene: TRBD2
j_gene: TRBJ2-3
CDR3aa: CASSFGAGADTQYF
CDR3nt: TGTGCCAGCAGCTTTGGAGCGGGAGCAGATACGCAGTATTTT

abundance: many
v_gene: TRBV27
d_gene: NA
j_gene: TRBJ2-1
CDR3aa: CASSSGLPGVNEQFF
CDR3nt: TGTGCCAGCAGTTCCGGTTTACCGGGAGTCAATGAGCAGTTCTTC

abundance: many
v_gene: TRBV20-1
d_gene: NA
j_gene: TRBJ2-1
CDR3aa: CSARPVGGLYEQFF
CDR3nt: TGCAGTGCTAGGCCCGTGGGGGGTTTATATGAGCAGTTCTTC

abundance: many
v_gene: TRBV28
d_gene: NA
j_gene: TRBJ2-1
CDR3aa: CASSQGGAGYNEQFF
CDR3nt: TGTGCCAGCAGCCAAGGGGGAGCGGGATACAATGAGCAGTTCTTC

abundance: many
v_gene: TRBV2
d_gene: NA
j_gene: TRBJ2-3
CDR3aa: CASSDLSVADTQYF
CDR3nt: TGTGCCAGCAGTGATCTATCAGTCGCAGATACGCAGTATTTT

abundance: many
v_gene: TRBV3-1
d_gene: NA
j_gene: TRBJ1-2
CDR3aa: CASSRGDLDGYTF
CDR3nt: TGTGCCAGCAGCCGGGGGGACTTAGATGGCTACACCTTC

abundance: many
v_gene: TRBV11-2
d_gene: NA
j_gene: TRBJ1-1
CDR3aa: CASDTGESPEAFF
CDR3nt: TGTGCCAGCGATACGGGGGAGTCCCCTGAAGCTTTCTTT

abundance: NA
v_gene: TRBV20-1
d_gene: TRBD2
j_gene: TRBJ2-4
CDR3aa: CSAASGTSGIQETQYF
CDR3nt: TGCAGTGCCGCCTCCGGGACTAGCGGGATCCAAGAGACTCAGTACTTC

abundance: many
v_gene: TRBV12-3/TRBV12-4
d_gene: TRBD1
j_gene: TRBJ1-3
CDR3aa: CASQWTGSGNTIYF
CDR3nt: TGTGCCAGTCAGTGGACAGGCTCTGGAAACACCATATATTTT

abundance: many
v_gene: TRBV11-3
d_gene: NA
j_gene: TRBJ2-7
CDR3aa: CASSLVGAGGLYEQYF
CDR3nt: TGTGCCAGCAGCTTAGTGGGCGCAGGGGGGCTCTACGAGCAGTACTTC